This TCR beta chain was recovered during a study of blood T cell repertoires in COVID-19. Study-level background: From the United States, Italy and Spain came samples of acute and convalescent COVID-19.

Germline CDR1 and CDR2: SEHNR and FQNEAQ (reference sequence). Trimming stripped 4 bases from V and 6 bases from J, with 12 bases between. CDR3 size: 14 residues. Source study methods: Amplification of reference gene primers was used by the study to estimate nucleated cell counts. Measured with immunoSEQ multiplex PCR; TCRdb has only the in-frame clones, and not every one. V and J calls and clone size come straight from that table; D and trimming were deduced from the DNA. The sample holds some 240,000 clones, more than 75% seen once. The chain has TRBV7-9 and TRBJ2-2; the D gene is possibly TRBD2 (6 bases). The clonotype comes from a woman in her forties or fifties who had been exposed to COVID-19. Sequences were obtained from PBMCs or T cells enriched from blood (not recorded which). The CDR3 DNA reads TGTGCCAGCAGCTCGCTAGCGTTCCCCGGGGAGCTGTTTTTT. Translation: CASSSLAFPGELFF.